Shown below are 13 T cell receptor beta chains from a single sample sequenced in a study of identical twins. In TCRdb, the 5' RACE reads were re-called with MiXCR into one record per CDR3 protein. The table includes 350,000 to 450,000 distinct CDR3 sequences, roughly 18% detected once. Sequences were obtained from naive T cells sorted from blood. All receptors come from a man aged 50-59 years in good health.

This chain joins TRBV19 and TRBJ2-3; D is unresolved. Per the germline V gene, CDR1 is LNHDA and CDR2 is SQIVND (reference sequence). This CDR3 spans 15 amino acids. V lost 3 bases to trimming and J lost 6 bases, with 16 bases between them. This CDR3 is CASSIGRVTRDTQYF. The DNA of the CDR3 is TGTGCCAGTAGTATTGGAAGGGTAACACGGGATACGCAGTATTTT. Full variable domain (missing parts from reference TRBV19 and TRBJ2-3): DGGITQSPKYLFRKEGQNVTLSCEQNLNHDAMYWYRQDPGQGLRLIYYSQIVNDFQKGDIAEGYSVSREKKESFPLTVTSAQKNPTAFYLCASSIGRVTRDTQYFGPGTRLTVL.

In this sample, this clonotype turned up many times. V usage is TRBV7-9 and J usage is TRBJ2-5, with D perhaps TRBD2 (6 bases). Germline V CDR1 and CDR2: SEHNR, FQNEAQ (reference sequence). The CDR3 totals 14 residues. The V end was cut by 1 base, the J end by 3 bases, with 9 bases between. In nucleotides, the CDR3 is TGTGCCAGCAGCTTAGTTGCGGGGAAAGAGACCCAGTACTTC. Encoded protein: CASSLVAGKETQYF.

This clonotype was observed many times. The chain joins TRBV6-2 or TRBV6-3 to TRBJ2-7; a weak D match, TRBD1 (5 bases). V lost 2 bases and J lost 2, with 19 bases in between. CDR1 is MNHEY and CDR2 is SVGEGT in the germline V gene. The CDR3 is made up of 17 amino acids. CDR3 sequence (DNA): TGTGCCAGCAGTTACCCTTCGTTTGGCAGGGTAACCTACGAGCAGTACTTC. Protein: CASSYPSFGRVTYEQYF.

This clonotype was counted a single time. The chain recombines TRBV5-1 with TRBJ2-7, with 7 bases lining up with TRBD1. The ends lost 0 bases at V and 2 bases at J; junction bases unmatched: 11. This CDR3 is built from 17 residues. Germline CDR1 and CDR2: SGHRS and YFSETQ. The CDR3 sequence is CASSLAPEGAAPYEQYF. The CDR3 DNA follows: TGCGCCAGCAGCTTGGCCCCTGAGGGGGCGGCCCCCTACGAGCAGTACTTC.

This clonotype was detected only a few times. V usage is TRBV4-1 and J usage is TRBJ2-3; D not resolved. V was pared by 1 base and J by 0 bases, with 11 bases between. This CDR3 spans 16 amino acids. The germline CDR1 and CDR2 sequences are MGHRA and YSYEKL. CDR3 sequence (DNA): TGCGCCAGCAGCCAAGGTGATGCACTCAGCACAGATACGCAGTATTTT. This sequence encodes CASSQGDALSTDTQYF.

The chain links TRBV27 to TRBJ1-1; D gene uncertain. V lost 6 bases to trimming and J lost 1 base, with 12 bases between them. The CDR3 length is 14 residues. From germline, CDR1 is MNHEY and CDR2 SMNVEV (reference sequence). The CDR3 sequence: CASRQTLTNTEAFF. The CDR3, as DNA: TGTGCCAGCAGACAAACGCTAACGAACACTGAAGCTTTCTTT.

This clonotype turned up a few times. CDR3 bases: TGCAGCGTTTTCGGTATGTCCTACGAGCAGTACTTC. Encoded protein: CSVFGMSYEQYF. V usage is TRBV29-1 and J usage is TRBJ2-7; no definite D call. The ends were cut back, 5 bases at V and 1 base at J, with 9 bases in the middle. The germline V gene encodes CDR1 SQVTM and CDR2 ANQGSEA. The length of the CDR3 is 12 residues.

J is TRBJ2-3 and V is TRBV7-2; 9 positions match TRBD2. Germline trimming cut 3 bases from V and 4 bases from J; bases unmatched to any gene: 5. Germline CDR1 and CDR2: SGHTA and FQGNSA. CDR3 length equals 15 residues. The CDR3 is CASSLWPSGADTQYF. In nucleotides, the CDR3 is TGTGCCAGCAGCTTGTGGCCTAGCGGGGCAGATACGCAGTATTTT. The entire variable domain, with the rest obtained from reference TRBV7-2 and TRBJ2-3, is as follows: GAGVSQSPSNKVTEKGKDVELRCDPISGHTALYWYRQSLGQGLEFLIYFQGNSAPDKSGLPSDRFSAERTGGSVSTLTIQRTQQEDSAVYLCASSLWPSGADTQYFGPGTRLTVL.

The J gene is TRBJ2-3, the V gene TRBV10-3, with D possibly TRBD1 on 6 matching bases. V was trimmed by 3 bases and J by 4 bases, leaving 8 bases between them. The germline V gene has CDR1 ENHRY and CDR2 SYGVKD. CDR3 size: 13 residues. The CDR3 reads CAISDWGPDTQYF. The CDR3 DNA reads TGTGCCATCAGTGACTGGGGGCCAGATACGCAGTATTTT.

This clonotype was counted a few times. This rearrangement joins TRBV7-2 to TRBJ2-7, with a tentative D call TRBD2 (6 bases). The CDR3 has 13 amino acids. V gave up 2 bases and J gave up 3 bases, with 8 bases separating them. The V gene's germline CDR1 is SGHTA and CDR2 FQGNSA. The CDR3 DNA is TGTGCCAGCAGCTTACCTAGCGTCTACGAGCAGTACTTC. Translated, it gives CASSLPSVYEQYF.

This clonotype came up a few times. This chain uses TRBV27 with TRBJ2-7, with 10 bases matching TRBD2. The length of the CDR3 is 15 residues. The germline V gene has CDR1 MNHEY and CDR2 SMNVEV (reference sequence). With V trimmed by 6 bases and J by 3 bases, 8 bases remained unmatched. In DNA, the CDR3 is TGTGCCAGCAGAACGGAGCGGGGGGGCCTCTACGAGCAGTACTTC. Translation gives CASRTERGGLYEQYF.

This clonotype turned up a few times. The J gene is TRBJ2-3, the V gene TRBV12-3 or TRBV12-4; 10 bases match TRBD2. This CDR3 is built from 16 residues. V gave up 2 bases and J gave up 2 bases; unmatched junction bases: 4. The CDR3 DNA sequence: TGTGCCAGCAGTTTACCTAGCGGGGGCGACACAGATACGCAGTATTTT. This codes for CASSLPSGGDTDTQYF.

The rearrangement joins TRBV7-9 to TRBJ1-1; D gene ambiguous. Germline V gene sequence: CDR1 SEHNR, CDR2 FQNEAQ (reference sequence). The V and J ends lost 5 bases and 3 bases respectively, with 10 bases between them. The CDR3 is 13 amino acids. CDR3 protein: CASSPNGDTEAFF. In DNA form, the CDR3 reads TGTGCCAGCAGCCCTAACGGGGACACTGAAGCTTTCTTT.